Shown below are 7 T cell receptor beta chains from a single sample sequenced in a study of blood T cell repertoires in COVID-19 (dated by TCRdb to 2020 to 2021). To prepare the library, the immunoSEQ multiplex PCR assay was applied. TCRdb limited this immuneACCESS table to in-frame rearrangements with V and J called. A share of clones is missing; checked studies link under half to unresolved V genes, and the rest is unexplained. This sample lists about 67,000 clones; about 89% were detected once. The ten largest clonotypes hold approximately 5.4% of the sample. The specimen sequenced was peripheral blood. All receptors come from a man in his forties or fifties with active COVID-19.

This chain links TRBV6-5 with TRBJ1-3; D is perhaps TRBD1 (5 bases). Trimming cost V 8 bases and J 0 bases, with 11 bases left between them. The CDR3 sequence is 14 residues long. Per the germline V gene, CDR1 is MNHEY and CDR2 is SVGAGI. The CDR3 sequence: CASDVGGSGNTIYF. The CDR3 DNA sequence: TGTGCCAGCGACGTGGGGGGCTCTGGAAACACCATATATTTT.

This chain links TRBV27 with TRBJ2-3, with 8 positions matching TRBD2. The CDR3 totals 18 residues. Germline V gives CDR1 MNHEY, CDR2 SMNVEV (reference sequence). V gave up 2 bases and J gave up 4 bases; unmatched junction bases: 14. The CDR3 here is CASSLVSPGTRVADTQYF. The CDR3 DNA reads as TGTGCCAGCAGTTTAGTGTCGCCGGGGACTAGAGTTGCAGATACGCAGTATTTT.

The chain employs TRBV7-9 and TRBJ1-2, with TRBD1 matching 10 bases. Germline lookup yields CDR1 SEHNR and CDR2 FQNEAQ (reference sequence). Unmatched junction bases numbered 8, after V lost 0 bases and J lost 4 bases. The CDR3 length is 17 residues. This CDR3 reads CASSLAGQGNLPYGYTF. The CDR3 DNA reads TGTGCCAGCAGCTTAGCGGGACAGGGGAACCTACCCTATGGCTACACCTTC.

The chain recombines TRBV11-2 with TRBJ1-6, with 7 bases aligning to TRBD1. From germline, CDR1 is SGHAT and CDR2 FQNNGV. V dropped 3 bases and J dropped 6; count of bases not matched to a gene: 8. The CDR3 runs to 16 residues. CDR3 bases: TGTGCCAGCAGCTTCTCCCCCGGGACAGTTAATTCACCCCTCCACTTT. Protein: CASSFSPGTVNSPLHF.

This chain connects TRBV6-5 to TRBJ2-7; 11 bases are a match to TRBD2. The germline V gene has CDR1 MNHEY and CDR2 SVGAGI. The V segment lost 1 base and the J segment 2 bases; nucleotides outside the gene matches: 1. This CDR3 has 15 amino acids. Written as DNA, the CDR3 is TGTGCCAGCAGTTACTTAGCGGGAGGGCCCTACGAGCAGTACTTC. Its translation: CASSYLAGGPYEQYF.

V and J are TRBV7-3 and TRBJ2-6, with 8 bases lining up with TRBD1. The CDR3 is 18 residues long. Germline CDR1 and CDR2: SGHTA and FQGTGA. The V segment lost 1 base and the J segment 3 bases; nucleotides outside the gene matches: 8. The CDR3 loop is CASSLSRRGLVGANVLTF. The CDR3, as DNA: TGTGCCAGCAGCTTAAGCCGCAGGGGGCTAGTTGGGGCCAACGTCCTGACTTTC.

The CDR3 spells CASSQRTSGTYNEQFF. The CDR3 DNA sequence: TGCGCCAGCAGCCAAAGGACTAGCGGAACCTACAATGAGCAGTTCTTC. The chain joins TRBV4-1 to TRBJ2-1, with 10 positions matching TRBD2. The CDR3 extends over 16 amino acids. Germline CDR1 is MGHRA and CDR2 is YSYEKL. V shed 2 bases and J 2 bases; nucleotides not matched to a gene: 3.